This T cell receptor beta chain is from a study of blood T cell repertoires in COVID-19. Study background: COVID-19 samples, acute and convalescent, were from the United States, Italy and Spain. In each case, the material was cDNA or gDNA derived from T cells, B-cell-depleted T cells, or PBMCs.

Per the original methods: Reference gene primer amplification gave nucleated cell count estimates. TCRdb keeps only in-frame clones here, not all; method: immunoSEQ multiplex PCR. The V and J calls and clone size come from that table; D and trimming were worked out from the DNA. The data show around 200,000 clones, around 80% seen once. CDR3 length: 13 amino acids. CDR1 and CDR2 from the germline V gene are LNHDA and SQIVND (reference sequence). V lost 2 bases and J 5 bases, leaving 9 bases between the germline ends. The sequencing input was peripheral blood. The origin of this receptor is an elderly woman with active or convalescent COVID-19. The chain recombines TRBV19 with TRBJ1-1; no clear D gene. The CDR3 DNA follows: TGTGCCAGTAGTATACTCAGTGAAACTGAAGCTTTCTTT. Its protein is CASSILSETEAFF.